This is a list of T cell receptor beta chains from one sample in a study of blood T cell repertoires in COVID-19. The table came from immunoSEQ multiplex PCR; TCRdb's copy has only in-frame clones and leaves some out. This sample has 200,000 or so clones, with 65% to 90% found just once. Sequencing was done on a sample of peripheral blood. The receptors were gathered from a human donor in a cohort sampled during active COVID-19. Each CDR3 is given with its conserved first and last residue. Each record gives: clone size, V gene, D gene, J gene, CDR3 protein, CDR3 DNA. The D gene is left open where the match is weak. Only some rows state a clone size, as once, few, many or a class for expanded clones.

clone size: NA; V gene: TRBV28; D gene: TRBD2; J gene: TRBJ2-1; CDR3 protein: CASSPGTSVNEQFF; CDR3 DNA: TGTGCCAGCAGCCCCGGGACTAGCGTCAATGAGCAGTTCTTC
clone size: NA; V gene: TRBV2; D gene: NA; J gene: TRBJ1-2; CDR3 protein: CASSDGYRVVGYTF; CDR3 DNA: TGTGCCAGCAGTGATGGGTACAGGGTTGTCGGCTACACCTTC
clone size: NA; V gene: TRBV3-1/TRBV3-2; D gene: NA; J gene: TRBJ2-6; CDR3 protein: CASRETGRPNVLTF; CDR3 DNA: TGTGCCAGCAGGGAGACAGGGAGGCCCAACGTCCTGACTTTC
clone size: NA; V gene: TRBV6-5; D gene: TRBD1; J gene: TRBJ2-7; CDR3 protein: CASRGGQGQFYEQYF; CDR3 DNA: TGTGCCAGCAGGGGGGGACAGGGGCAATTCTACGAGCAGTACTTC
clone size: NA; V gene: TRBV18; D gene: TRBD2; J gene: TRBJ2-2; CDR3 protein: CASSPPSGSREELFF; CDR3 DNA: TGTGCCAGCTCACCACCTAGCGGGAGTCGGGAGGAGCTGTTTTTT
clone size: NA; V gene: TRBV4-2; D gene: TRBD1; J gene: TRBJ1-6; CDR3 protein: CASSQWTGATNSPLHF; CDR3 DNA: TGTGCCAGCAGCCAATGGACAGGAGCTACGAATTCACCCCTCCACTTT
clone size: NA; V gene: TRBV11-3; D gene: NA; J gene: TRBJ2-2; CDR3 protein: CASSLTGTINTGELFF; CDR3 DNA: TGTGCCAGCAGCCTTACCGGGACAATAAACACCGGGGAGCTGTTTTTT
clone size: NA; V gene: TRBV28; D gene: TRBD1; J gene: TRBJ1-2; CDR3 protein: CASSKAGDRGYGYTF; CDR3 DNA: TGTGCCAGCAGTAAGGCGGGTGACAGGGGCTATGGCTACACCTTC
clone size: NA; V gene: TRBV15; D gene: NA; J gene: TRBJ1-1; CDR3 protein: CATSRDLWVGGNTEAFF; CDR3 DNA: TGTGCCACCAGCAGAGATCTCTGGGTGGGGGGGAACACTGAAGCTTTCTTT
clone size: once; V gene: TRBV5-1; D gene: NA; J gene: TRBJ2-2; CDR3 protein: CASSDAAATGELFF; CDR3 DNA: TGCGCCAGCAGTGATGCGGCTGCCACCGGGGAGCTGTTTTTT
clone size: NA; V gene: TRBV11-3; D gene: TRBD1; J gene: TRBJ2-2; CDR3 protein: CASSGQGVGELFF; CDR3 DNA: TGTGCCAGCAGCGGACAGGGGGTCGGGGAGCTGTTTTTT
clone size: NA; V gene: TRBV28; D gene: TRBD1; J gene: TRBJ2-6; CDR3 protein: CASSRQGSGANVLTF; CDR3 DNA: TGTGCCAGCAGTCGACAGGGCTCTGGGGCCAACGTCCTGACTTTC
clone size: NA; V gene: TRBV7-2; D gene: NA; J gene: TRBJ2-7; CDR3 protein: CASSLGTRGRGVGEQYF; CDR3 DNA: TGTGCCAGCAGCTTAGGCACTCGCGGCAGGGGGGTGGGCGAGCAGTACTTC
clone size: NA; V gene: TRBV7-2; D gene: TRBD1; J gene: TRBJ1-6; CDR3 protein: CASSFGTGGSPLHF; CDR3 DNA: TGTGCCAGCAGCTTCGGGACAGGAGGTTCACCCCTCCACTTT
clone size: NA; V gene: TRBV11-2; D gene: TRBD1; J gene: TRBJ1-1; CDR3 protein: CASSSAWDRGMNTEAFF; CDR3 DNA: TGTGCCAGCAGCTCAGCGTGGGACAGGGGGATGAACACTGAAGCTTTCTTT
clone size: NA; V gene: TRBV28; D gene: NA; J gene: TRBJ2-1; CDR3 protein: CASSLVWRGHYEQFF; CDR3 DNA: TGTGCCAGCAGTTTAGTGTGGAGGGGGCACTATGAGCAGTTCTTC
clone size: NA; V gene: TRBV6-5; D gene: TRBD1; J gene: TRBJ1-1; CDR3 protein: CASSYADRMNTEAFF; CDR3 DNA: TGTGCCAGCAGTTACGCGGACAGGATGAACACTGAAGCTTTCTTT
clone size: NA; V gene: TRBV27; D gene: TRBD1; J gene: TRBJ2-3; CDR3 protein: CASSPPRSRGQGAKDTQYF; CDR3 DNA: TGTGCCAGCAGCCCCCCGAGGTCAAGGGGACAGGGGGCGAAAGATACGCAGTATTTT
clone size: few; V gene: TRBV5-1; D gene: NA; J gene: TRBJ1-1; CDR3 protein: CASSLAGNTEAFF; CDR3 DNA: TGCGCCAGCAGCTTGGCAGGGAACACTGAAGCTTTCTTT
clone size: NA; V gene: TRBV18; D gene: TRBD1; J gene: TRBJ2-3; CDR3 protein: CASSPRRDRASTDTQYF; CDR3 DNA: TGTGCCAGCTCACCACGAAGGGACAGGGCCTCCACAGATACGCAGTATTTT
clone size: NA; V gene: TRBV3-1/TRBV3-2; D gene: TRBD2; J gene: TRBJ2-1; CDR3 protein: CASSHLTSGRTDEQFF; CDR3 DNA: TGTGCCAGCAGCCACCTGACTAGCGGGAGAACGGATGAGCAGTTCTTC
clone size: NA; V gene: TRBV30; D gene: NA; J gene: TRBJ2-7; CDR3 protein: CAWSMDRYEQYF; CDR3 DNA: TGTGCCTGGAGTATGGACAGATACGAGCAGTACTTC
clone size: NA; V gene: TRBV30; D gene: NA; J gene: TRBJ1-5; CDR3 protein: CAWRVGPGNQPQHF; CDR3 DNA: TGTGCCTGGAGAGTGGGTCCAGGGAATCAGCCCCAGCATTTT
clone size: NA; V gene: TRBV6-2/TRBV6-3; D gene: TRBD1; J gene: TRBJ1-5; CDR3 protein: CASSLLRDRGNQPQHF; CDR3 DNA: TGTGCCAGCAGTCTCCTCCGGGACAGGGGCAATCAGCCCCAGCATTTT
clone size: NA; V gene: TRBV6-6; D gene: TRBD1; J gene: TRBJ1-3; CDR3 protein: CASSQIGQGSGNTIYF; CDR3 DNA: TGTGCCAGCAGCCAGATTGGACAGGGCTCTGGAAACACCATATATTTT
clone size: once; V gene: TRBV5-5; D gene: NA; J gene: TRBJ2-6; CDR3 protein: CASSPTSSGANVLTF; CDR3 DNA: TGTGCCAGCAGCCCCACGAGCTCTGGGGCCAACGTCCTGACTTTC
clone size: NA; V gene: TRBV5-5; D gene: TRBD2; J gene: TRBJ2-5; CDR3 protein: CASSPGGLAGGETQYF; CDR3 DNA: TGTGCCAGCAGCCCGGGGGGACTAGCGGGAGGGGAGACCCAGTACTTC
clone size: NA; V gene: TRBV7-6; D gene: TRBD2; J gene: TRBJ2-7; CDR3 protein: CASSLAVSASGAYEQYF; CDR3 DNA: TGTGCCAGCAGCTTAGCCGTTTCGGCTAGCGGCGCCTACGAGCAGTACTTC
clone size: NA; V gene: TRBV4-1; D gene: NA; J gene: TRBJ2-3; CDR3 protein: CASSQAGTNTDTQYF; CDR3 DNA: TGCGCCAGCAGCCAAGCCGGGACAAACACAGATACGCAGTATTTT
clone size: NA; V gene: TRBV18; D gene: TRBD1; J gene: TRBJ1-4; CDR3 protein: CASSPLQGAGEKLFF; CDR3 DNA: TGTGCCAGCTCACCCTTACAGGGGGCAGGCGAAAAACTGTTTTTT
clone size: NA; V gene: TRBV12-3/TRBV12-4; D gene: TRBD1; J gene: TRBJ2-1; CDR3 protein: CASSWAGTGSKFF; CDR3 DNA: TGTGCCAGCAGTTGGGCCGGGACAGGGTCTAAGTTCTTC
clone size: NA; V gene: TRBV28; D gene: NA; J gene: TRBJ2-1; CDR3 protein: CASSLLNEQFF; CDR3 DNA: TGTGCCAGCAGTTTATTAAATGAGCAGTTCTTC
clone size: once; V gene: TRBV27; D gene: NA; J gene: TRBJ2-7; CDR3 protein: CASSLTTGGRGGYEQYF; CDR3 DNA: TGTGCCAGCAGTCTGACCACCGGCGGGAGAGGGGGCTACGAGCAGTACTTC
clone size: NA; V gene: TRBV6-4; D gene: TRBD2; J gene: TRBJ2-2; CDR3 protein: CASSQGTSGRRTGELFF; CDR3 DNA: TGTGCCAGCAGCCAAGGGACTAGCGGGAGGCGGACCGGGGAGCTGTTTTTT
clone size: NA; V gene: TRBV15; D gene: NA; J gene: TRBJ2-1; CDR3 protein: CATSREVLGRDEQFF; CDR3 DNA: TGTGCCACCAGCAGAGAAGTGTTAGGCCGGGATGAGCAGTTCTTC
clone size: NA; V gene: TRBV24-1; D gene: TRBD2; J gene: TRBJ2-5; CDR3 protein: CATSDRTSGRLYQETQYF; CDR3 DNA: TGTGCCACCAGTGACAGGACTAGCGGGAGATTGTACCAAGAGACCCAGTACTTC
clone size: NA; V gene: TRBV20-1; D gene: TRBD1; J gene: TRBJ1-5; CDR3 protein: CSASGIRDRAYSNQPQHF; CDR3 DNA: TGCAGTGCTAGTGGGATCCGGGACAGGGCATATAGCAATCAGCCCCAGCATTTT
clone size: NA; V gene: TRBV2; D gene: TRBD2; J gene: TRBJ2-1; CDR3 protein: CASSSGDNEQFF; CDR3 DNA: TGTGCCAGCAGTAGCGGGGACAATGAGCAGTTCTTC
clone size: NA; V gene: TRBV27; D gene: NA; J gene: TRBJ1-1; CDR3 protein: CASSLYRGMNTEAFF; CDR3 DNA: TGTGCCAGCAGTTTATACCGGGGTATGAACACTGAAGCTTTCTTT
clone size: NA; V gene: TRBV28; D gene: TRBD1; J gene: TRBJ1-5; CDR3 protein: CASSLRTGHQPQHF; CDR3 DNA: TGTGCCAGCAGTTTACGGACAGGCCATCAGCCCCAGCATTTT
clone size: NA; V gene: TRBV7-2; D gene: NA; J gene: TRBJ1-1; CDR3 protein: CASSLVSLNTEAFF; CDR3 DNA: TGTGCCAGCAGCTTAGTTTCTCTGAACACTGAAGCTTTCTTT
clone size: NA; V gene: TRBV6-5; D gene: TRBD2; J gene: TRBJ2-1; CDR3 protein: CASIRTSGRYNEQFF; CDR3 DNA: TGTGCCAGCATTAGGACTAGCGGGAGGTACAATGAGCAGTTCTTC
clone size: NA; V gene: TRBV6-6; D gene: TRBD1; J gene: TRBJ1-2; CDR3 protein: CASSYTSDRSNGYTF; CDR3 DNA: TGTGCCAGCAGTTACACCTCGGACAGGTCGAATGGCTACACCTTC
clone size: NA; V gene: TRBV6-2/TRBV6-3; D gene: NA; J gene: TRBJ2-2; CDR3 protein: CASSYVRNTGELFF; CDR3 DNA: TGTGCCAGCAGTTACGTTAGGAACACCGGGGAGCTGTTTTTT
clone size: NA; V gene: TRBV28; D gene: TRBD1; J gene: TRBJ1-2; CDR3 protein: CASATSGQGYGYTF; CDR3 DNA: TGTGCCAGCGCAACTTCGGGACAGGGCTATGGCTACACCTTC
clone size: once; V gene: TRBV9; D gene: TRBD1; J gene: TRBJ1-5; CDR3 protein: CASSVGTADNQPQHF; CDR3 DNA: TGTGCCAGCAGCGTCGGGACAGCGGATAATCAGCCCCAGCATTTT
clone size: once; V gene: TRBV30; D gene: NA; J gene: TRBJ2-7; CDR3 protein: CAWSPASGYEQYF; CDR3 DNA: TGTGCCTGGAGCCCAGCCAGCGGGTACGAGCAGTACTTC
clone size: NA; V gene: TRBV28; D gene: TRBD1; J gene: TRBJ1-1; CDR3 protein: CASSLGGGRGLDTEAFF; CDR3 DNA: TGTGCCAGCAGTTTAGGAGGTGGCAGGGGGCTCGACACTGAAGCTTTCTTT
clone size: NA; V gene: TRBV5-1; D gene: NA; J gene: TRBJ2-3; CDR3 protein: CASSLGSGQDTQYF; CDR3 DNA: TGCGCCAGCAGCTTGGGGTCAGGCCAAGATACGCAGTATTTT
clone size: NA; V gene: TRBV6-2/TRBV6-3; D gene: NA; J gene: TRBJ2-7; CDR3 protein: CASSLGLIEQYF; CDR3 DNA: TGTGCCAGCAGTTTGGGGCTGATCGAGCAGTACTTC
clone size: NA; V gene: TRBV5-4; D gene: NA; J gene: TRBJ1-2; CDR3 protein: CASSLTGSDRGYTF; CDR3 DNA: TGTGCCAGCAGCTTGACCGGGTCCGATCGGGGCTACACCTTC
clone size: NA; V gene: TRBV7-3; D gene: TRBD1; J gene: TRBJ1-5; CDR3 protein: CASSHATGHSNQPQHF; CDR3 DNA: TGTGCCAGCAGCCACGCGACAGGGCATAGCAATCAGCCCCAGCATTTT
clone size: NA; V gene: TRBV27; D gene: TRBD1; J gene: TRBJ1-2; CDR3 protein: CASSFTGANYGYTF; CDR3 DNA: TGTGCCAGCAGTTTTACAGGGGCAAACTATGGCTACACCTTC
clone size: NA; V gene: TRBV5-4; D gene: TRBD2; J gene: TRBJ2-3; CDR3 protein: CASSLLGLADSTDTQYF; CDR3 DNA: TGTGCCAGCAGCCTCCTTGGACTAGCGGACAGCACAGATACGCAGTATTTT
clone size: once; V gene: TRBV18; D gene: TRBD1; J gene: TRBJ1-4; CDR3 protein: CASSPPRTGRGEKLFF; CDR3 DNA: TGTGCCAGCTCACCACCCCGGACAGGGCGAGGTGAAAAACTGTTTTTT